These T cell receptor beta chains were read from a single sample in a study of naive CD8 T cells in extremely preterm neonates. Assay used: immunoSEQ multiplex PCR; TCRdb lists only in-frame clones, some missing. The sample holds under 9,500 clones; 80% to 95% are singletons and the top ten take under 0.55%. The sequenced sample consisted of naive CD8+ T cells from cord blood. These receptors all come from a newborn in good health. The CDR3 runs from the conserved cysteine through the conserved F or W. The order of the fields is clone size, J gene, V gene, D gene, CDR3 protein, CDR3 DNA. The D gene is left open where the match is weak. For some rows the clone size is stated as once, few or many, or as a class when expanded; others skip it.

clone size: -; J gene: TRBJ1-2; V gene: TRBV7-8; D gene: -; CDR3 protein: CASSSYSYGYTF; CDR3 DNA: TGTGCCAGCAGCTCTTACTCTTATGGCTACACCTTC
clone size: -; J gene: TRBJ2-7; V gene: TRBV10-3; D gene: -; CDR3 protein: CAISESGTPPSYEQYF; CDR3 DNA: TGTGCCATCAGTGAGTCCGGGACACCACCCTCCTACGAGCAGTACTTC
clone size: -; J gene: TRBJ2-1; V gene: TRBV2; D gene: TRBD2; CDR3 protein: CASSEAAAGGVSSYNEQFF; CDR3 DNA: TGTGCCAGCAGTGAAGCGGCGGCGGGGGGTGTGAGCTCCTACAATGAGCAGTTCTTC
clone size: -; J gene: TRBJ1-2; V gene: TRBV27; D gene: -; CDR3 protein: CASSLSAGGPNYGYTF; CDR3 DNA: TGTGCCAGCAGTTTGTCAGCGGGAGGCCCTAACTATGGCTACACCTTC
clone size: -; J gene: TRBJ2-7; V gene: TRBV19; D gene: TRBD1; CDR3 protein: CASTSGQGAGYEQYF; CDR3 DNA: TGTGCCAGTACCTCCGGCCAGGGGGCTGGGTACGAGCAGTACTTC
clone size: -; J gene: TRBJ1-3; V gene: TRBV9; D gene: TRBD1; CDR3 protein: CASSAGQGEANTIYF; CDR3 DNA: TGTGCCAGCAGCGCGGGACAGGGGGAGGCAAACACCATATATTTT
clone size: -; J gene: TRBJ1-1; V gene: TRBV9; D gene: TRBD1; CDR3 protein: CASSPRTGEITEAFF; CDR3 DNA: TGTGCCAGCAGCCCCCGGACAGGGGAAATCACTGAAGCTTTCTTT
clone size: -; J gene: TRBJ1-2; V gene: TRBV27; D gene: TRBD1; CDR3 protein: CASSLTGVGYGYTF; CDR3 DNA: TGTGCCAGCAGTCTCACAGGGGTTGGCTATGGCTACACCTTC
clone size: -; J gene: TRBJ2-5; V gene: TRBV10-2; D gene: -; CDR3 protein: CASSDGETQYF; CDR3 DNA: TGCGCCAGCAGTGACGGGGAGACCCAGTACTTC
clone size: -; J gene: TRBJ2-3; V gene: TRBV14; D gene: -; CDR3 protein: CASSQGQTSTDTQYF; CDR3 DNA: TGTGCCAGCAGCCAAGGACAGACTAGCACAGATACGCAGTATTTT
clone size: -; J gene: TRBJ2-2; V gene: TRBV7-2; D gene: -; CDR3 protein: CASSWTRGPNTGELFF; CDR3 DNA: TGTGCCAGCAGCTGGACAAGGGGTCCTAACACCGGGGAGCTGTTTTTT
clone size: -; J gene: TRBJ2-1; V gene: TRBV27; D gene: TRBD2; CDR3 protein: CASIHPGLAGGYEQFF; CDR3 DNA: TGTGCCAGCATACACCCGGGACTAGCGGGAGGCTATGAGCAGTTCTTC
clone size: -; J gene: TRBJ2-7; V gene: TRBV14; D gene: TRBD1; CDR3 protein: CASSHIDRGSYEQYF; CDR3 DNA: TGTGCCAGCAGCCATATTGACAGGGGATCCTACGAGCAGTACTTC
clone size: once; J gene: TRBJ1-1; V gene: TRBV19; D gene: -; CDR3 protein: CASSISGGMNTEAFF; CDR3 DNA: TGTGCCAGTAGTATTAGTGGGGGGATGAACACTGAAGCTTTCTTT
clone size: once; J gene: TRBJ2-1; V gene: TRBV4-3; D gene: TRBD2; CDR3 protein: CASSQGTSGRNEQFF; CDR3 DNA: TGCGCCAGCAGCCAAGGGACTAGCGGGAGGAATGAGCAGTTCTTC
clone size: once; J gene: TRBJ1-1; V gene: TRBV5-4; D gene: TRBD1; CDR3 protein: CASRPDRGGPEAFF; CDR3 DNA: TGTGCCAGCAGACCCGACAGGGGTGGGCCTGAAGCTTTCTTT
clone size: -; J gene: TRBJ2-7; V gene: TRBV13; D gene: TRBD2; CDR3 protein: CASSLGTSGRNYEQYF; CDR3 DNA: TGTGCCAGCAGCTTAGGGACTAGCGGGAGGAACTACGAGCAGTACTTC
clone size: -; J gene: TRBJ2-5; V gene: TRBV4-1; D gene: -; CDR3 protein: CASSPGLATQETQYF; CDR3 DNA: TGCGCCAGCAGCCCTGGACTGGCCACCCAAGAGACCCAGTACTTC
clone size: -; J gene: TRBJ1-2; V gene: TRBV20-1; D gene: TRBD1; CDR3 protein: CSAYRGHGYTF; CDR3 DNA: TGCAGTGCCTACAGGGGGCATGGCTACACCTTC
clone size: -; J gene: TRBJ2-7; V gene: TRBV9; D gene: -; CDR3 protein: CASSGRSYEQYF; CDR3 DNA: TGTGCCAGCAGTGGCAGATCCTACGAGCAGTACTTC
clone size: once; J gene: TRBJ2-7; V gene: TRBV11-2; D gene: TRBD2; CDR3 protein: CASSQSSGRNPYEQYF; CDR3 DNA: TGTGCCAGCAGCCAATCTAGCGGAAGAAACCCCTACGAGCAGTACTTC
clone size: once; J gene: TRBJ2-7; V gene: TRBV6-5; D gene: TRBD1; CDR3 protein: CASRRDRGNEQYF; CDR3 DNA: TGTGCCAGCAGAAGGGACAGGGGGAACGAGCAGTACTTC
clone size: -; J gene: TRBJ1-1; V gene: TRBV20-1; D gene: -; CDR3 protein: CSARQGTEAFF; CDR3 DNA: TGCAGTGCTAGACAGGGCACTGAAGCTTTCTTT
clone size: -; J gene: TRBJ2-3; V gene: TRBV15; D gene: -; CDR3 protein: CATSRGRSGDTQYF; CDR3 DNA: TGTGCCACCAGCAGAGGGAGGAGCGGAGATACGCAGTATTTT
clone size: -; J gene: TRBJ1-5; V gene: TRBV10-3; D gene: TRBD1; CDR3 protein: CAIRQGSNQPQHF; CDR3 DNA: TGTGCCATCAGACAGGGGAGCAATCAGCCCCAGCATTTT
clone size: -; J gene: TRBJ2-2; V gene: TRBV5-4; D gene: TRBD2; CDR3 protein: CASSLGGGSSNTGELFF; CDR3 DNA: TGTGCCAGCAGCTTGGGTGGCGGGAGCTCGAACACCGGGGAGCTGTTTTTT
clone size: -; J gene: TRBJ1-1; V gene: TRBV4-1; D gene: TRBD1; CDR3 protein: CASSQGQGNTEAFF; CDR3 DNA: TGCGCCAGCAGCCAAGGACAGGGGAACACTGAAGCTTTCTTT
clone size: -; J gene: TRBJ1-4; V gene: TRBV7-9; D gene: -; CDR3 protein: CASSLPRVELFF; CDR3 DNA: TGTGCCAGCAGCTTACCTCGGGTGGAACTGTTTTTT
clone size: -; J gene: TRBJ2-7; V gene: TRBV27; D gene: TRBD1; CDR3 protein: CASSAGTGGYEQYF; CDR3 DNA: TGTGCCAGCAGTGCCGGGACAGGGGGCTACGAGCAGTACTTC
clone size: -; J gene: TRBJ2-1; V gene: TRBV14; D gene: TRBD2; CDR3 protein: CASSPLAGGRGNEQFF; CDR3 DNA: TGTGCCAGCAGCCCGTTAGCGGGAGGGCGGGGCAATGAGCAGTTCTTC
clone size: -; J gene: TRBJ2-1; V gene: TRBV14; D gene: -; CDR3 protein: CASSQAAGGEQFF; CDR3 DNA: TGTGCCAGCAGCCAAGCGGCAGGGGGGGAGCAGTTCTTC
clone size: -; J gene: TRBJ2-1; V gene: TRBV19; D gene: TRBD2; CDR3 protein: CASSATSGSYNEQFF; CDR3 DNA: TGTGCCAGTAGTGCTACTAGCGGGAGCTACAATGAGCAGTTCTTC
clone size: -; J gene: TRBJ2-3; V gene: TRBV4-3; D gene: TRBD2; CDR3 protein: CASSQDWLAGGPTDTQYF; CDR3 DNA: TGCGCCAGCAGCCAAGATTGGCTAGCGGGGGGACCCACAGATACGCAGTATTTT
clone size: once; J gene: TRBJ2-3; V gene: TRBV30; D gene: -; CDR3 protein: CAWRGADTQYF; CDR3 DNA: TGTGCCTGGAGGGGCGCAGATACGCAGTATTTT
clone size: -; J gene: TRBJ1-4; V gene: TRBV2; D gene: TRBD1; CDR3 protein: CASSRLRTGGEKLFF; CDR3 DNA: TGTGCCAGCAGTCGATTACGGACAGGGGGGGAAAAACTGTTTTTT
clone size: -; J gene: TRBJ2-7; V gene: TRBV14; D gene: -; CDR3 protein: CASRKSPLYEQYF; CDR3 DNA: TGTGCCAGCAGGAAAAGCCCTCTCTACGAGCAGTACTTC
clone size: -; J gene: TRBJ1-3; V gene: TRBV12-2; D gene: -; CDR3 protein: CASRLTGGRNTIYF; CDR3 DNA: TGTGCAAGTCGCTTGACAGGAGGAAGAAACACCATATATTTT
clone size: -; J gene: TRBJ2-3; V gene: TRBV7-2; D gene: -; CDR3 protein: CASSHLYRTDTQYF; CDR3 DNA: TGTGCCAGCAGCCACCTCTACAGAACAGATACGCAGTATTTT
clone size: -; J gene: TRBJ1-1; V gene: TRBV21-1; D gene: -; CDR3 protein: CASSKNRGDTEAFF; CDR3 DNA: TGTGCCAGCAGCAAAAACCGGGGAGACACTGAAGCTTTCTTT
clone size: -; J gene: TRBJ1-2; V gene: TRBV9; D gene: TRBD1; CDR3 protein: CASLGTGGGYTF; CDR3 DNA: TGTGCCAGCCTCGGGACAGGGGGCGGCTACACCTTC
clone size: -; J gene: TRBJ2-7; V gene: TRBV19; D gene: TRBD1; CDR3 protein: CASSMTGSSYEQYF; CDR3 DNA: TGTGCCAGTAGTATGACAGGGAGCTCCTACGAGCAGTACTTC
clone size: once; J gene: TRBJ2-3; V gene: TRBV7-2; D gene: TRBD1; CDR3 protein: CASSLAQGTGSTDTQYF; CDR3 DNA: TGTGCCAGCAGCTTAGCGCAGGGGACAGGGAGCACAGATACGCAGTATTTT
clone size: -; J gene: TRBJ2-3; V gene: TRBV10-3; D gene: TRBD2; CDR3 protein: CAALSGRARTDTQYF; CDR3 DNA: TGTGCCGCCCTTAGCGGGAGGGCCAGGACAGATACGCAGTATTTT
clone size: few; J gene: TRBJ2-7; V gene: TRBV4-3; D gene: -; CDR3 protein: CASSQGSSGPYEQYF; CDR3 DNA: TGCGCCAGCAGCCAAGGGTCAAGCGGACCCTACGAGCAGTACTTC
clone size: -; J gene: TRBJ2-7; V gene: TRBV6-5; D gene: -; CDR3 protein: CASRAGVDEQYF; CDR3 DNA: TGTGCCAGCAGGGCAGGGGTAGACGAGCAGTACTTC
clone size: -; J gene: TRBJ2-1; V gene: TRBV5-1; D gene: TRBD1; CDR3 protein: CASSLGQGVNEQFF; CDR3 DNA: TGCGCCAGCAGCTTGGGACAGGGAGTCAATGAGCAGTTCTTC
clone size: once; J gene: TRBJ1-2; V gene: TRBV27; D gene: -; CDR3 protein: CASSLGRANYGYTF; CDR3 DNA: TGTGCCAGCAGTTTGGGCAGGGCTAACTATGGCTACACCTTC
clone size: -; J gene: TRBJ1-3; V gene: TRBV7-9; D gene: TRBD1; CDR3 protein: CASSFGSARGTGPGNTIYF; CDR3 DNA: TGTGCCAGCAGCTTCGGTTCAGCGCGCGGGACAGGGCCCGGAAACACCATATATTTT
clone size: -; J gene: TRBJ1-1; V gene: TRBV9; D gene: TRBD1; CDR3 protein: CASSVWDTGGQEAFF; CDR3 DNA: TGTGCCAGCAGCGTCTGGGACACAGGGGGGCAAGAAGCTTTCTTT
clone size: -; J gene: TRBJ1-6; V gene: TRBV4-3; D gene: TRBD1; CDR3 protein: CASSPTTGTYNSPLHF; CDR3 DNA: TGCGCCAGCAGCCCTACGACAGGGACCTATAATTCACCCCTCCACTTT
clone size: -; J gene: TRBJ2-3; V gene: TRBV9; D gene: -; CDR3 protein: CASSGSAQTSADTQYF; CDR3 DNA: TGTGCCAGCAGCGGGAGCGCCCAGACCTCAGCAGATACGCAGTATTTT
clone size: -; J gene: TRBJ2-1; V gene: TRBV4-1; D gene: -; CDR3 protein: CASSVRDTGRNEQFF; CDR3 DNA: TGCGCCAGCAGCGTCCGGGACACCGGAAGGAATGAGCAGTTCTTC